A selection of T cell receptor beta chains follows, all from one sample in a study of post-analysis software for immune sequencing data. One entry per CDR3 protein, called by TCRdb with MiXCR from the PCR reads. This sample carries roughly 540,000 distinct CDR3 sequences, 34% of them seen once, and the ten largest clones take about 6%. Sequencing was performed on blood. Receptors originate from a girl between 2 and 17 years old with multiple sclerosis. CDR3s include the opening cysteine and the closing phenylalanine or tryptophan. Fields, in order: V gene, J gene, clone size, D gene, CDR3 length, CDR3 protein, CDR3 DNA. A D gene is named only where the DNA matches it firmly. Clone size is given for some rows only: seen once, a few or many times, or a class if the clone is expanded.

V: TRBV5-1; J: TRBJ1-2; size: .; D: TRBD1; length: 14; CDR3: CASSARDRGYGYTF; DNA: TGCGCCAGCAGCGCCCGGGACAGGGGCTATGGCTACACCTTC
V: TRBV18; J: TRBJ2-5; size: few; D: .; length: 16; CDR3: CASSLPIVVAEETQYF; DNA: TGTGCCAGCTCACTGCCTATTGTGGTAGCGGAAGAGACCCAGTACTTC
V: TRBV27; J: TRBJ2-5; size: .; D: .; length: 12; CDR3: CASSGVGETQYF; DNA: TGTGCCAGCAGTGGGGTGGGGGAGACCCAGTACTTC
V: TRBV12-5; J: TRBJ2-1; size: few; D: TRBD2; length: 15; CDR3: CASQAGTTYYNEQFF; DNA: TGTGCTAGTCAGGCCGGGACTACTTACTACAATGAGCAGTTCTTC
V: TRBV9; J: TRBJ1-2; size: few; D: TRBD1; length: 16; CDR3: CASSPGGRDRDYGYTF; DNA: TGTGCCAGCAGCCCGGGGGGCCGGGACAGGGACTATGGCTACACCTTC
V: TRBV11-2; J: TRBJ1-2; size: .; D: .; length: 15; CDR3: CASSLDLTVSYGYTF; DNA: TGTGCCAGCAGCTTAGATCTAACCGTCTCCTATGGCTACACCTTC
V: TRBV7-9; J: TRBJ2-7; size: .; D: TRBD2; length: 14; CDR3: CASSFSGARYEQYF; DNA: TGTGCCAGCAGCTTCAGCGGGGCGCGCTACGAGCAGTACTTC
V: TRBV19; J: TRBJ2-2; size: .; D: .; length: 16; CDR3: CASSVTGSLYTGELFF; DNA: TGTGCCAGTAGTGTCACAGGTTCCTTATACACCGGGGAGCTGTTTTTT
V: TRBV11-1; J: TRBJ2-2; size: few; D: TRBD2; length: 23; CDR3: CASSLPRQQKRPIKRGAPGELFF; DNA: TGTGCCAGCAGCTTACCAAGGCAACAAAAACGGCCCATCAAGCGGGGGGCTCCCGGGGAGCTGTTTTTT
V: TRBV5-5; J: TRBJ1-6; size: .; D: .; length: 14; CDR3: CASSLRGGGSPLHF; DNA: TGTGCCAGCAGCTTGAGAGGAGGTGGGTCACCCCTCCACTTT
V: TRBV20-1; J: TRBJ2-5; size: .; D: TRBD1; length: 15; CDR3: CSAPEPVQGAETQYF; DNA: TGCAGTGCACCGGAGCCGGTACAGGGGGCGGAGACCCAGTACTTC
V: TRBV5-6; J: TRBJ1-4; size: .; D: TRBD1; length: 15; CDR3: CASSWRDREGEKLFF; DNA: TGTGCCAGCAGCTGGCGGGACAGGGAAGGAGAAAAACTGTTTTTT
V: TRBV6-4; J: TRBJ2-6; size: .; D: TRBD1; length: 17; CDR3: CASSDSDRGSGANVLTF; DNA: TGTGCCAGCAGTGACTCAGACAGGGGGTCTGGGGCCAACGTCCTGACTTTC
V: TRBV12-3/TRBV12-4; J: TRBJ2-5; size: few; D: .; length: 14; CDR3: CASSLRLGPPGQYF; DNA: TGTGCCAGCAGTCTTCGCTTAGGGCCTCCAGGGCAGTACTTC
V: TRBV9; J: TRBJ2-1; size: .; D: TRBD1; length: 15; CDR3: CASSFLGQGLNEQFF; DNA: TGTGCCAGCAGCTTCCTGGGACAGGGCCTCAATGAGCAGTTCTTC
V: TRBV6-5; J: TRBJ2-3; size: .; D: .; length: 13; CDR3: CASSYSSALAQYF; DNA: TGTGCCAGCAGTTACTCGTCGGCCCTTGCGCAGTATTTT
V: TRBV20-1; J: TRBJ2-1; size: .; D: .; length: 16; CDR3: CSARVPRQVGSNEQFF; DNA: TGCAGTGCTAGAGTGCCCCGCCAGGTAGGCTCGAATGAGCAGTTCTTC
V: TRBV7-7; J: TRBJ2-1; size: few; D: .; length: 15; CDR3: CASSLGVLTNNEQFF; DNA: TGTGCTAGCAGCTTAGGTGTGCTAACCAACAATGAGCAGTTCTTC
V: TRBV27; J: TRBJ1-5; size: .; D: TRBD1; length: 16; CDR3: CASSLRGDRVYQPQHF; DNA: TGTGCCAGCAGTCTGAGAGGGGACAGGGTTTATCAGCCCCAGCATTTT
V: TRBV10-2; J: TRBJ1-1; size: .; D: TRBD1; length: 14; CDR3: CATEQGAQNTEAFF; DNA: TGCGCCACCGAACAGGGGGCGCAGAACACTGAAGCTTTCTTT
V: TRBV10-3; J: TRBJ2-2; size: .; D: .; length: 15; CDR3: CAIRDGQRTTGELFF; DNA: TGTGCCATCAGGGATGGACAGAGGACCACCGGGGAGCTGTTTTTT
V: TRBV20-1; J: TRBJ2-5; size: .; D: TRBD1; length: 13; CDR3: CSASDTGEETQYF; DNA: TGCAGTGCTAGTGATACAGGGGAAGAGACCCAGTACTTC
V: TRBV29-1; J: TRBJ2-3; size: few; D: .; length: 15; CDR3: CSVEDWGAQPDTQYF; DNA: TGCAGCGTTGAAGATTGGGGGGCCCAGCCAGATACGCAGTATTTT
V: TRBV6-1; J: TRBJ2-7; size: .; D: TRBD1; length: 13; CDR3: CASRDRGVYEQYF; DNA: TGTGCCAGCAGGGACAGGGGGGTATACGAGCAGTACTTC